This TCR beta chain was obtained from a study of shared clonotypes between healthy human individuals (dated by TCRdb to about 2020). For the wider study: The cohort comprised a couple of women and three men aged 18 to 49 years. Per donor, three plates each were used for CD4 naive and CD4 memory, two for CD8 naive, and one for CD8 memory. Blood TCR repertoires of five healthy adults were deeply sequenced to estimate repertoire size and the extent of clonotype sharing between individuals. To increase sequencing depth and limit assay-specific biases, different laboratories used diverse techniques to prepare libraries and sequence TCR repertoires. Per donor, leukapheresis produced somewhere between about 0.9 and 10 billion PBMCs. Summary of the overall study and its limitations: Pairwise subsampling indicated that sequencing depth was expected to affect the degree of clonotype sharing among donors. The genetic and exposure-history diversity represented was limited by the small number of donors. Estimated clonotype richness was generally larger for naive than for memory subsets. Sharing across several donors was observed for 5% to 6.5% of naive CD4, less than 4% of naive CD8, around 2.5% of memory CD4, and roughly 0.43% of memory CD8 clonotypes. Even with the large sequencing depth, rarefaction of the sorted-subset datasets indicated that sequencing was incomplete. Only blood was sampled, and tissue TCR repertoires likely differ from those in blood. Compared with non-shared clonotypes, the clonotypes found in all four sorted-subset donors had higher generation probabilities.

The donors were healthy, HIV-negative adults who had no recently reported acute infections or vaccinations. Every donor was a Caucasian adult living in Nashville, Tennessee, USA. CD4+ T cells were enriched by magnetic negative selection; naive cells were then positively selected on CD45RA, and the negative fraction formed the memory subset. After blood collection by leukapheresis, PBMCs were isolated using Ficoll-Histopaque density gradient centrifugation and then cryopreserved in the vapor phase of liquid nitrogen. Analytical flow cytometry was used to check the purity and quantity of each magnetically sorted T cell population. Each sorted fraction had its genomic DNA isolated and then quantified by UV absorbance on a Nanodrop 2000c. In regard to this clone: This receptor's antigen is unknown. Base qualities are not at hand, and no much larger clone is one base apart.

Using the deep immunoSEQ assay, TCR CDR3 regions were amplified from genomic DNA by multiplex PCR. Extracted genomic DNA from each cell subset was spread evenly across all wells of several immunoSEQ 96-well plates, with each plate serving as a replicate. For sorted subsets, each replicate PCR was loaded with 150 to 250 ng genomic DNA, equivalent to 30,000 or so T cell genomes. Purified libraries were quantified with a Qubit 3.0 fluorometer, sized on a Bioanalyzer 2100, and re-quantified with the KAPA Library Quantification kit. Every immunoSEQ 96-well plate was sequenced on a dedicated single-read 150-cycle Illumina NextSeq 550 flow cell. The original methods were these. Because only junctional sequences without quality scores were contained in the immunoSEQ output, filtering matching that applied to full-length reads could not be performed. Sequences were annotated with PyIR, a Python wrapper for IgBLAST v1.9, using IMGT germline references to assign V/J genes and CDR3. Reads with weak V/J assignments (E-value above 1e-6), missing CDR3, stop codons, out-of-frame junctions, or ambiguous translated residues were removed. V3J clonotypes were defined as sequences sharing the same inferred V gene, J gene, and CDR3 amino acid sequence. Percentage overlap between repertoires was calculated by dividing the number of shared unique clonotypes by the size of the smaller repertoire. Three approaches were used to assess repertoire richness: RTK rarefaction, the Chao1 estimator, and Recon v2.1 estimates of unobserved clonotypes. OLGA was used to compute generation probabilities for all TCRbeta clonotypes that the gDNA method yielded from a handful of donors. TCRdb limited this immuneACCESS table to in-frame rearrangements with V and J called. A share of clones is missing; checked studies link under half to unresolved V genes, and the rest is unexplained. V and J calls and clone size are copied from that table; D and trimming were computed from the DNA. The sample has more than 900,000 clones on record, around 78% of them singletons. The top ten constitute roughly 0.61% of the sample.

The sample taken for sequencing was memory CD4+ T cells from PBMCs. Explained via the paper, the cell subset or site label denotes: CD45RA-negative fraction. The clonotype was recovered from a man aged 18 to 29 in good health. Some clones in this sample may be carry-over from other donors' samples.

The CDR3 region reads CASSSLGYDQREVPDTQYF. The DNA is as follows: TGTGCCAGCAGTTCTCTTGGATACGACCAGAGGGAAGTCCCAGATACGCAGTATTTT. The chain is assembled from TRBV27 and TRBJ2-3; the D gene is possibly TRBD2, with 5 bases matching. The germline V gene (reference sequence) yields MNHEY for CDR1 and SMNVEV for CDR2. Relative to germline, V is 4 bases shorter and J is 4 bases shorter, with 27 bases between their ends. The CDR3 has 19 amino acids, counting the end cysteine and phenylalanine. CDR3 DNA is the only sequence kept; it has 57 bases, read in frame from the first base.